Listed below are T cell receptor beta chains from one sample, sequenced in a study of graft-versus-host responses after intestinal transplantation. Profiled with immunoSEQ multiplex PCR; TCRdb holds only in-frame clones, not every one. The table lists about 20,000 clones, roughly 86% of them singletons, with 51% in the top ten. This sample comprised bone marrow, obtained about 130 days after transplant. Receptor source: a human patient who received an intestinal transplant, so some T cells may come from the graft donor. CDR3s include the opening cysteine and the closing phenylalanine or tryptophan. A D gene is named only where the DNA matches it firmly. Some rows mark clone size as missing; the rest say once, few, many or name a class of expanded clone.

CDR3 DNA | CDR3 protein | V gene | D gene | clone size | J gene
TGTGCCAGCAGCCGATTGGCCTTGACAGGGTCGACAGATACGCAGTATTTT | CASSRLALTGSTDTQYF | TRBV7-3 | TRBD1 | - | TRBJ2-3
TGTGCCAGCAGTTTAAGACAGTGGGCTGAAGCTTTCTTT | CASSLRQWAEAFF | TRBV27 | - | - | TRBJ1-1
TGTGCCAGCAGTTATGGGGACCGGACTGAAGCTTTCTTT | CASSYGDRTEAFF | TRBV6-5 | - | - | TRBJ1-1
TGTGCCAGCAGCCCCGGACTCCGACTAGCGGGGTTACAAGAGACCCAGTACTTC | CASSPGLRLAGLQETQYF | TRBV7-9 | TRBD2 | - | TRBJ2-5
TGTGCCAGCAGCGGCGACCGGACAGGGAATCAGCCCCAGCATTTT | CASSGDRTGNQPQHF | TRBV6-1 | TRBD1 | - | TRBJ1-5
TGCAGCGTCCCTCGGACTAGCGGAGGTTACAATGAGCAGTTCTTC | CSVPRTSGGYNEQFF | TRBV29-1 | TRBD2 | - | TRBJ2-1
TGCGCCAGCAGCCCTTCAGGCGCTCGAGCTGAAGCTTTCTTT | CASSPSGARAEAFF | TRBV5-1 | - | - | TRBJ1-1
TGCGCCAGCAGTGAAAGCGGACAGGGGGCCACTGAAGCTTTCTTT | CASSESGQGATEAFF | TRBV10-1 | TRBD1 | once | TRBJ1-1
TGCGCCAGCAGCTTGGGAGGGACAGGGACCTACGAGCAGTACTTC | CASSLGGTGTYEQYF | TRBV5-1 | TRBD1 | - | TRBJ2-7
TGTGCCAGCTCACCACGACAGGGAACCTACGAGCAGTACTTC | CASSPRQGTYEQYF | TRBV18 | TRBD1 | - | TRBJ2-7
TGTGCCAGCAGCTCCCCCCGGACTAGGGAGACCCAGTACTTC | CASSSPRTRETQYF | TRBV7-9 | TRBD2 | - | TRBJ2-5
TGTGCCAGCAGTCCACTAAGGGGAAATGGGGAAAAACTGTTTTTT | CASSPLRGNGEKLFF | TRBV6-5 | - | - | TRBJ1-4
TGTGCCAGCAGCCCGGGACAGGGAATCGGCGGGGAGCTGTTTTTT | CASSPGQGIGGELFF | TRBV7-8 | TRBD1 | once | TRBJ2-2
TGTGCCAGCAGACCCGGGGCCCCGTCCTACGAGCAGTACTTC | CASRPGAPSYEQYF | TRBV6-9 | - | - | TRBJ2-7
TGTGCCAGCAGCTCCCAACAGCACTCTGGGGCCAACGTCCTGACTTTC | CASSSQQHSGANVLTF | TRBV5-8 | - | - | TRBJ2-6
TGTGCCACCAGCAGAGGCTGGGGCGGGGTTAGCACAGATACGCAGTATTTT | CATSRGWGGVSTDTQYF | TRBV15 | - | - | TRBJ2-3
TGTGCCAGCAGCGCCTACGACAGAACCACAGATACGCAGTATTTT | CASSAYDRTTDTQYF | TRBV9 | - | - | TRBJ2-3
TGTGCCAGCAGTTCCCACCTGGGCGGGGGGCTTAGCAATGAGCAGTTCTTC | CASSSHLGGGLSNEQFF | TRBV27 | TRBD2 | few | TRBJ2-1
TGCAGCGTTAGACAGGGGCAGGGTGAGCAGTTCTTC | CSVRQGQGEQFF | TRBV29-1 | TRBD1 | - | TRBJ2-1
TGTGCCAGCAGTGAAACGGGAGGCACAGATACGCAGTATTTT | CASSETGGTDTQYF | TRBV6-4 | - | - | TRBJ2-3
TGTGCCTGGAATAGCGGGAGCTCCGGGGAGCTGTTTTTT | CAWNSGSSGELFF | TRBV30 | TRBD2 | - | TRBJ2-2
TGCGCCAGCAGCTCGGGACTAGCTGCCACAGATACGCAGTATTTT | CASSSGLAATDTQYF | TRBV5-1 | TRBD2 | - | TRBJ2-3
TGTGCCAGCAGCGGACTAGCTCGTGGGGAGCAGTACTTC | CASSGLARGEQYF | TRBV27 | TRBD2 | - | TRBJ2-7
TGTGCCAGCAGTACCGTGATGGCTACAGTCATGCAAGATACGCAGTATTTT | CASSTVMATVMQDTQYF | TRBV21-1 | - | - | TRBJ2-3
TGTGCCAGCAGTGATCACTCCTTAGCGGGACCTACCTACGAGCAGTACTTC | CASSDHSLAGPTYEQYF | TRBV6-1 | TRBD2 | - | TRBJ2-7
TGCAGCGCCCCAGGTCAGACCAATGAGCAGTTCTTC | CSAPGQTNEQFF | TRBV29-1 | - | - | TRBJ2-1
TGTGCCAGTAGTAACGAGGATAACTATGGCTACACCTTC | CASSNEDNYGYTF | TRBV19 | - | - | TRBJ1-2
TGTGCCAGCAGCTTAGTGGGGGGAGCGGGAGAACGCGACGAGCAGTACTTC | CASSLVGGAGERDEQYF | TRBV7-2 | TRBD2 | - | TRBJ2-7
TGTGCCAGCAGCTTAGTTTATGCAGCGGGCCTGAGTCCGGAGACCCAGTACTTC | CASSLVYAAGLSPETQYF | TRBV7-9 | - | - | TRBJ2-5
TGTGCCAGCAGTTACCGGGACAGCACAGATACGCAGTATTTT | CASSYRDSTDTQYF | TRBV6-5 | - | - | TRBJ2-3
TGTGCCCGCGCCGGGGGCCGGGACCGACCCTCCTACGAGCAGTACTTC | CARAGGRDRPSYEQYF | TRBV2 | - | - | TRBJ2-7
TGTGCCAGTAGTATAGCTGCGGCAGGGGTCGAGGAGCAGTACTTC | CASSIAAAGVEEQYF | TRBV19 | - | - | TRBJ2-7
TGTGCCAGCAGCCCGAAGTTAGCGGAGCTCTACGAGCAGTACTTC | CASSPKLAELYEQYF | TRBV9 | - | - | TRBJ2-7
TGTGCCAGCAGGACCCGGGACAGGGCATATCAAGAGACCCAGTACTTC | CASRTRDRAYQETQYF | TRBV7-8 | TRBD1 | - | TRBJ2-5
TGTGCCAGCAGCTCTTTACTCTCCTACGAGCAGTACTTC | CASSSLLSYEQYF | TRBV7-2 | - | - | TRBJ2-7
TGCAGCGTTATTTCTGCCCGCACGAACTACGAGCAGTACTTC | CSVISARTNYEQYF | TRBV29-1 | - | - | TRBJ2-7
TGTGCTAGCAGCTTCGATAATGAAAAGACCCAGTACTTC | CASSFDNEKTQYF | TRBV7-7 | - | - | TRBJ2-5
TGCGCCAGCAGTGTACTAGCGGGAGACGTACTTTACGAGCAGTACTTC | CASSVLAGDVLYEQYF | TRBV10-1 | TRBD2 | - | TRBJ2-7
TGCGCCAGCAGCTTGAAACGCGTCGGCGGCTCTGGAAACACCATATATTTT | CASSLKRVGGSGNTIYF | TRBV5-1 | - | - | TRBJ1-3
TGTGCCAGTAGTATACGGGGGGAGGGCGATCAGCCCCAGCATTTT | CASSIRGEGDQPQHF | TRBV19 | - | - | TRBJ1-5